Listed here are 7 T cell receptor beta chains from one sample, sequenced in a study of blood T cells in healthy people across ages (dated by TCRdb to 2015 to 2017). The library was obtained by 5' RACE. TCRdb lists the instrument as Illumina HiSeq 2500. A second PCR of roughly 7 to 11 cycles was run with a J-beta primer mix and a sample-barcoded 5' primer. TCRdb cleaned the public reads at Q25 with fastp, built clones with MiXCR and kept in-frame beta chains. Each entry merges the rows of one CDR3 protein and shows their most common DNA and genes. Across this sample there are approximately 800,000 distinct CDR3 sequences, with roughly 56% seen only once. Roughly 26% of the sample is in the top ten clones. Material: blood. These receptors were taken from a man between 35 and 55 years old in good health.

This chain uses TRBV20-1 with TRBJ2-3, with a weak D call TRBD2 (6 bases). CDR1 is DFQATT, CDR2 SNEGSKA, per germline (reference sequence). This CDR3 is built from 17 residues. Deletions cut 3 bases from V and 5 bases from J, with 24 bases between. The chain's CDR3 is CSARGKPGLGVKDTQYF. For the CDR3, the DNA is TGCAGTGCTAGGGGAAAACCGGGACTTGGGGTAAAAGATACGCAGTATTTT.

The CDR3 sequence: CSVALDSSTEQYF. For the CDR3, the DNA is TGCAGCGTTGCCTTGGACTCGTCTACGGAGCAGTACTTC. This sequence joins TRBV29-1 and TRBJ2-4; perhaps TRBD2 as D (5 bases). The CDR3 is 13 residues long. Germline values: CDR1 SQVTM, CDR2 ANQGSEA. Trimming cost V 4 bases and J 13 bases, with 20 bases left between them.

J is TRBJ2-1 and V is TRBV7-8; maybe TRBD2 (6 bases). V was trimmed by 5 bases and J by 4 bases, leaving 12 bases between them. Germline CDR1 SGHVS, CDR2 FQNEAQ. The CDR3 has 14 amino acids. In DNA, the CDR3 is TGTGCCAGCAGCCCAGGGAGGAGATACAATGAGCAGTTCTTC. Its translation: CASSPGRRYNEQFF.

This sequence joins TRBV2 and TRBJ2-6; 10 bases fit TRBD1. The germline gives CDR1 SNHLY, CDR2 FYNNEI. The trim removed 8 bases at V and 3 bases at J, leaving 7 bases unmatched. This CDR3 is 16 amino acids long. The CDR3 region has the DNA TGTGCCAGCCGCCGGGACAGGGGTGTTGGGGCCAACGTCCTGACTTTC. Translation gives CASRRDRGVGANVLTF. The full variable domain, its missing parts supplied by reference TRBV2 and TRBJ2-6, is EPEVTQTPSHQVTQMGQEVILRCVPISNHLYFYWYRQILGQKVEFLVSFYNNEISEKSEIFDDQFSVERPDGSNFTLKIRSTKLEDSAMYFCASRRDRGVGANVLTFGAGSRLTVL.

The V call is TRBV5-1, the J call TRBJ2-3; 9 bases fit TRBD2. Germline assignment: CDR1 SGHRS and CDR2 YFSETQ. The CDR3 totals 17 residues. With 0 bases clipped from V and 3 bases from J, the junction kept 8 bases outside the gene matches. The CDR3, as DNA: TGCGCCAGCAGCTTGGACCCAGCGGGGGGTCGAACAGATACGCAGTATTTT. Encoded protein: CASSLDPAGGRTDTQYF.

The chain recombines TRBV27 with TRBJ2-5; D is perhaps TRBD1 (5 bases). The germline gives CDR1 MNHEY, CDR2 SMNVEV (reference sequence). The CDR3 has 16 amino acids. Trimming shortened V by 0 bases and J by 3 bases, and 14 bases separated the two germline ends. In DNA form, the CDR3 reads TGTGCCAGCAGTTTATCACTCAGGGCCCAAAAAGAGACCCAGTACTTC. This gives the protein CASSLSLRAQKETQYF.

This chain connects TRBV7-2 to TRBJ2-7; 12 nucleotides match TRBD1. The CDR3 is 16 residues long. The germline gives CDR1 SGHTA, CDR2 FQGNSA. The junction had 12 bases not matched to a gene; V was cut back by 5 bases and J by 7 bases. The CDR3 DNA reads TGTGCCAGCAGCCTCCGCTGGGACAGGGGGCAAAATGAGCAGTACTTC. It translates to CASSLRWDRGQNEQYF.